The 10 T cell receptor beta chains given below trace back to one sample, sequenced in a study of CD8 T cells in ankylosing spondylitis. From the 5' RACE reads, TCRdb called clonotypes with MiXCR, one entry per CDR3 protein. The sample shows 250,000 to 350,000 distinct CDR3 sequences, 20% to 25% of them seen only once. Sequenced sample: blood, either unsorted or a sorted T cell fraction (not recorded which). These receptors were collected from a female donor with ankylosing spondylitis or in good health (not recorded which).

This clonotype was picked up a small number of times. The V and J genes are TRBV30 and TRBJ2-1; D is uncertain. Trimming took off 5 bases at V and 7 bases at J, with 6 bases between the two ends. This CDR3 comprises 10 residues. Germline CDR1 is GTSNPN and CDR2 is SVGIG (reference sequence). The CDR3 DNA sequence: TGTGCCTGGGGGTGGAATGAGCAGTTCTTC. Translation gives CAWGWNEQFF.

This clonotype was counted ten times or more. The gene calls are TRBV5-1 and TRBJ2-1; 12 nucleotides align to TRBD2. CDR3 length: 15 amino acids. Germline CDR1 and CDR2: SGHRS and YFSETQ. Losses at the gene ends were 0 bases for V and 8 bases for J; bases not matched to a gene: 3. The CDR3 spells CASSLGLAGVDEQFF. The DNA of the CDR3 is TGCGCCAGCAGCTTGGGACTAGCGGGAGTGGATGAGCAGTTCTTC.

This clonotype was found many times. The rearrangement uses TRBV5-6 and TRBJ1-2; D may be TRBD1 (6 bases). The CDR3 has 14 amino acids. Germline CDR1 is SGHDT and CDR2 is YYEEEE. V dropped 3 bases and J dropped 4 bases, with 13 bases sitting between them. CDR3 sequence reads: CASSWEQGLYGYTF. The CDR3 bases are TGTGCCAGCAGCTGGGAACAGGGTCTCTATGGCTACACCTTC. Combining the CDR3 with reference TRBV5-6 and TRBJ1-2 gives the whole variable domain DAGVTQSPTHLIKTRGQQVTLRCSPKSGHDTVSWYQQALGQGPQFIFQYYEEEERQRGNFPDRFSGHQFPNYSSELNVNALLLGDSALYLCASSWEQGLYGYTFGSGTRLTVV.

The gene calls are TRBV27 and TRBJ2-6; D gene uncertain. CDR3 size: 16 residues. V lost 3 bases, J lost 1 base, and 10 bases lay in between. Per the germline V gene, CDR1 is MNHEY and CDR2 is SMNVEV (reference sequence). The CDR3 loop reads CASSFRLLSGANVLTF. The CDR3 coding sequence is TGTGCCAGCAGTTTCCGACTCCTTTCTGGGGCCAACGTCCTGACTTTC.

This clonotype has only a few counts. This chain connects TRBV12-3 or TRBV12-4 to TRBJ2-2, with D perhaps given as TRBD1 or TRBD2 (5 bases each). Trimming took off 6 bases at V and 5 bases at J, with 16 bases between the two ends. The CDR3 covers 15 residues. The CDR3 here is CASSLGRGFTGELFF. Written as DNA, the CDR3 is TGTGCCAGCAGCCTAGGCCGGGGCTTTACCGGGGAGCTGTTTTTT.

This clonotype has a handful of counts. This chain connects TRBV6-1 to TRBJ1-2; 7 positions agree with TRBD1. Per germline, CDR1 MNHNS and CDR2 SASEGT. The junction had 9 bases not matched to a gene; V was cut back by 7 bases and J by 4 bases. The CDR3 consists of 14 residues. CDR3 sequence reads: CASTATGTVYGYTF. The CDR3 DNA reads TGTGCCAGCACTGCTACCGGGACAGTCTATGGCTACACCTTC.

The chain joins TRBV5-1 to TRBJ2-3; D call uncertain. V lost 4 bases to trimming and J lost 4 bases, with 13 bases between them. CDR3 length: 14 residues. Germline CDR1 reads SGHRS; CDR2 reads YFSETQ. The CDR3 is CASSTRRLSDTQYF. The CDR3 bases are TGCGCCAGCAGCACCCGCCGCCTTTCAGATACGCAGTATTTT.

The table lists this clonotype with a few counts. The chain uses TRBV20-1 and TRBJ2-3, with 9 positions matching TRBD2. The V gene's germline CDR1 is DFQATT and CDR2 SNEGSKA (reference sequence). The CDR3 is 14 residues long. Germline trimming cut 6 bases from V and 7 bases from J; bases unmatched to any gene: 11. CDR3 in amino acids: CSAIRAGGPYTQYF. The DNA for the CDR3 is TGCAGTGCGATCAGGGCGGGAGGGCCATATACGCAGTATTTT.

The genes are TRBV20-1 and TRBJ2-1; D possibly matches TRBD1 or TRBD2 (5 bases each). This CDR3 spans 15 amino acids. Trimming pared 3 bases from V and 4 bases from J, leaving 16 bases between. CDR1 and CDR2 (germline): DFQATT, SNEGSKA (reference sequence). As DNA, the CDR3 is TGCAGTGCTAGTCCCCCACGAGGGGATTACAATGAGCAGTTCTTC. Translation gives CSASPPRGDYNEQFF.

The DNA of the CDR3 is TGCAGTGCTAGAGATCCCCCGAAGGGGACGGACTACAATGAGCAGTTCTTC. As protein: CSARDPPKGTDYNEQFF. This sequence joins TRBV20-1 and TRBJ2-1, with D perhaps matching TRBD1 or TRBD2 (5 bases each). The ends were cut back, 0 bases at V and 3 bases at J, with 18 bases in the middle. CDR3 size: 17 residues. Germline loops: CDR1 DFQATT, CDR2 SNEGSKA (reference sequence).